A single sample is the source of the 9 T cell receptor beta chains below, sequenced in a study of cytomegalovirus exposure and HLA in healthy donors. 60 Vbeta and 13 Jbeta primers were used in PCR. Sequencing used immunoSEQ multiplex PCR; TCRdb keeps in-frame clones, though not all of them. The repertoire holds approximately 120,000 clones, with 81% as singletons. Sequencing was done on a sample of PBMCs. The receptors here all came from a man aged 18 to 30 in good health and CMV-seronegative.

This chain connects TRBV19 to TRBJ2-1, with D tentatively TRBD2 (7 bases). Germline CDR1 reads LNHDA; CDR2 reads SQIVND (reference sequence). V dropped 2 bases and J dropped 6 bases, with 11 bases sitting between them. CDR3 size: 14 residues. The CDR3 sequence: CASSIRGGLNEQFF. In nucleotides, the CDR3 is TGTGCCAGTAGTATAAGGGGGGGACTCAATGAGCAGTTCTTC.

The V gene is TRBV5-1, the J gene TRBJ2-3; 14 nucleotides align to TRBD2. The V segment lost 4 bases and the J segment 2 bases; nucleotides outside the gene matches: 6. Germline values: CDR1 SGHRS, CDR2 YFSETQ. The CDR3 runs 17 residues. CDR3 bases: TGCGCCAGCAGCACTAGACTAGCGGGGGGGAACACAGATACGCAGTATTTT. Amino acids: CASSTRLAGGNTDTQYF.

The chain carries TRBV7-9 and TRBJ2-1, with a tentative D call TRBD2 (6 bases). The V end was cut by 1 base, the J end by 2 bases, with 15 bases between. Germline-derived CDR1 and CDR2 are SEHNR and FQNEAQ (reference sequence). The CDR3 is 17 residues long. In DNA form, the CDR3 reads TGTGCCAGCAGCTTAGGGGGCTGGGGGGTCCCCTACAATGAGCAGTTCTTC. Translation: CASSLGGWGVPYNEQFF.

The genes are TRBV7-6 and TRBJ2-3; 12 bases are shared with TRBD2. The trim removed 5 bases at V and 5 bases at J, leaving 5 bases unmatched. Germline V gives CDR1 SGHVS, CDR2 FNYEAQ. This CDR3 comprises 15 residues. In nucleotides, the CDR3 is TGTGCCAGCAGCACCAGGACTAGCGGGGAAGATACGCAGTATTTT. This translates into CASSTRTSGEDTQYF. Complete variable domain (other parts from reference TRBV7-6 and TRBJ2-3): GAGVSQSPRYKVTKRGQDVALRCDPISGHVSLYWYRQALGQGPEFLTYFNYEAQQDKSGLPNDRFSAERPEGSISTLTIQRTEQRDSAMYRCASSTRTSGEDTQYFGPGTRLTVL.

This sequence joins TRBV9 and TRBJ2-2, with TRBD2 as a possible D gene (7 bases). Germline loops: CDR1 SGDLS, CDR2 YYNGEE. The CDR3 extends over 15 amino acids. V lost 0 bases, J lost 6 bases, and 12 bases lay in between. The CDR3 region has the DNA TGTGCCAGCAGCGTAGGGCAGGGGAGGGCCGGGGAGCTGTTTTTT. Translation gives CASSVGQGRAGELFF.

V is TRBV19 and J is TRBJ1-2; D not resolved. The germline V gene encodes CDR1 LNHDA and CDR2 SQIVND (reference sequence). The CDR3 runs 13 residues. Trimming stripped 2 bases from V and 4 bases from J, with 8 bases between. CDR3 sequence (DNA): TGTGCCAGTAGTATAATTAGTTCCTATGGCTACACCTTC. Translating it yields CASSIISSYGYTF.

The rearrangement uses TRBV27 and TRBJ1-6, with D tentatively TRBD1 (5 bases). The CDR3 totals 16 residues. Germline CDR1 is MNHEY and CDR2 is SMNVEV (reference sequence). V was cut by 0 bases and J by 10 bases, with 16 bases left in between. CDR3: CASSLSVQGANSPLHF. In DNA form, the CDR3 reads TGTGCCAGCAGTTTATCTGTGCAGGGCGCTAACTCACCCCTCCACTTT.

This clone was found once. V and J are TRBV4-2 and TRBJ2-7; 7 bases are a match to TRBD2. CDR1 and CDR2 from the germline V gene are LGHNA and YNFKEQ. The CDR3 runs to 14 residues. J was trimmed by 4 bases and V by 0 bases; bases with no gene match: 3. Here the CDR3 reads CASSQEPGGYEQYF. The CDR3 DNA is TGTGCCAGCAGCCAAGAGCCCGGGGGGTACGAGCAGTACTTC.

The V call is TRBV13, the J call TRBJ2-2; TRBD2 matches at 10 bases. This CDR3 region has 18 residues. Germline assignment: CDR1 PRHDT and CDR2 FYEKMQ (reference sequence). After removal of 4 bases from V and 2 bases from J, the junction contained 10 bases not matched to a gene. The CDR3 region has the DNA TGTGCCAGCAGCTCCCTGGGGAGCGGGGGGGCTAACACCGGGGAGCTGTTTTTT. Its translation: CASSSLGSGGANTGELFF.